This T cell receptor (beta chain) emerged from a study of Graves' ophthalmopathy and Graves' hyperthyroidism. The authors amplified TCR beta CDR3 regions from RNA transcripts. Scientists carried out first-round RT-PCR using HTBI primers and then a second-round multiplex PCR. TCRdb fed the multiplex PCR reads into MiXCR, producing one record per CDR3 protein. Among over a million distinct CDR3 sequences listed, less than 45% were seen once. V lost 6 bases, J lost 1 base, and 9 bases lay in between. In germline, CDR1 is SGHTA, CDR2 FQGNSA. The CDR3 runs 13 residues. This clonotype was observed many times. The antigen is undetermined. General study results and limits: For separating ophthalmopathy from stable hyperthyroidism, a 13-signature model gave roughly 90% sensitivity and about 82% specificity. Blood contained most expanded thyroid clonotypes exceeding 0.001 frequency.

This rearrangement joins TRBV7-2 to TRBJ1-1; D not resolved. This clonotype was sampled from an adult man with Graves' hyperthyroidism. Sequencing was performed on peripheral blood or thyroid tissue (not recorded which). The CDR3 coding sequence is TGTGCCAGCAGTCGTGAAAGGAACACTGAAGCTTTCTTT. It is translated as CASSRERNTEAFF.